This entry concerns a single TCR beta chain. The antigen is not known. This sample was taken from a study of identical twins. Study-wide points: The study drew conclusions from cross-sectional statistical analysis, not from following the same donors.

With 3 bases clipped from V and 6 bases from J, the junction kept 11 bases outside the gene matches. This CDR3 has 15 amino acids. CDR1 is GTSNPN, CDR2 SVGIG, per germline (reference sequence). TCRdb redid the calling of the 5' RACE reads with MiXCR, one entry per CDR3 protein. The sample includes 200,000 to 250,000 distinct CDR3 sequences, over 5% of them seen just once. These same data were also listed under a study on T cells expressing NK-cell markers. As that report states: In four donors, these clonotypes also led the CD3+CD56-NKG2C+ fraction.

This chain connects TRBV30 to TRBJ2-1; 7 positions agree with TRBD1. This sequence was found in a woman between 18 and 29 years old in good health. The sequenced sample was CD8+ T cells sorted from blood. In nucleotides, the CDR3 is TGTGCCTGGAGGGGGGTACAGGGGCGATGCAATGAGCAGTTCTTC. This sequence encodes CAWRGVQGRCNEQFF.